These 27 T cell receptor beta chains were sequenced from one sample in a study of T cell clones after liver transplantation. Using immunoSEQ multiplex PCR, the repertoire was profiled, and TCRdb retains in-frame clones only, with some absent. In the table there are roughly 100,000 clones, 75% to 85% of which are singletons. This specimen consisted of CD4+ T cells from blood, obtained before liver transplant. These TCRs come from a human donor who received a liver transplant.

This chain joins TRBV2 and TRBJ1-5; 8 bases map to TRBD1. The CDR3 covers 16 residues. V was clipped by 6 bases and J by 4 bases; unmatched bases: 11. Germline V gives CDR1 SNHLY, CDR2 FYNNEI. For the CDR3, the DNA is TGTGCCAGCAGCCCGGCGGGGACAGGTATTAATCAGCCCCAGCATTTT. It encodes CASSPAGTGINQPQHF.

The chain recombines TRBV6-6 with TRBJ2-2; TRBD1 is a possible D gene (6 bases). Trimming left V 4 bases short and J 1 base short, with 13 bases between. CDR3 length: 16 amino acids. CDR1 MNHNY and CDR2 SVGAGI come from the germline V gene (reference sequence). CDR3 in amino acids: CASSLRGQQNTGELFF. The CDR3 nucleotides read TGTGCCAGCAGTTTAAGAGGACAGCAGAACACCGGGGAGCTGTTTTTT.

The chain links TRBV18 to TRBJ1-6; weak D call: TRBD1 (5 bases). Germline V gene data show CDR1 as KGHSH and CDR2 as LQKENI. CDR3 length: 13 amino acids. Trimming removed 3 bases at V and 10 bases at J, with 10 bases between. The CDR3 DNA reads as TGTGCCAGCTCACCGGTCGGGGACTCACCCCTCCACTTT. This gives the protein CASSPVGDSPLHF.

The chain has TRBV5-1 and TRBJ2-7; D not certain. V dropped 3 bases and J dropped 7 bases, with 17 bases sitting between them. The CDR3 consists of 14 residues. Germline V CDR1 and CDR2: SGHRS, YFSETQ. The CDR3 region is CASSSSPTAREQYF. For the CDR3, the DNA is TGCGCCAGCAGCTCCTCCCCGACTGCTAGAGAGCAGTACTTC.

This chain links TRBV5-1 with TRBJ1-1; 9 positions agree with TRBD1. CDR3 length equals 14 residues. After removal of 3 bases from V and 8 bases from J, the junction contained 8 bases not matched to a gene. Germline V gives CDR1 SGHRS, CDR2 YFSETQ. The CDR3 DNA follows: TGCGCCAGCAGCTGGGGACAGGGCGACGAAGAAGCTTTCTTT. It codes for CASSWGQGDEEAFF.

This chain joins TRBV5-4 and TRBJ1-1, with D uncertain. Trimming removed 7 bases from V and 6 bases from J, with 10 bases in between. The CDR3 extends over 11 amino acids. Germline lookup yields CDR1 SGHNT and CDR2 YYREEE (reference sequence). As DNA, the CDR3 is TGTGCCAGCGGCAAAGATTCTGAAGCTTTCTTT. It yields the protein CASGKDSEAFF.

The count of this clone is one. This chain joins TRBV6-5 and TRBJ2-6, with D maybe TRBD1 (6 bases). Trimming removed 6 bases at V and 1 base at J, with 10 bases between. The length of the CDR3 is 15 residues. Germline lookup yields CDR1 MNHEY and CDR2 SVGAGI. CDR3 bases: TGTGCCAGCAGCCACAGGGCTTCTGGGGCCAACGTCCTGACTTTC. Amino acids: CASSHRASGANVLTF.

The chain is built from TRBV7-8 and TRBJ1-4; possibly TRBD1 for D (5 bases). Germline V gene lookup returns CDR1 SGHVS and CDR2 FQNEAQ. The CDR3 is 16 amino acids. V lost 2 bases, J lost 4 bases, and 14 bases lay in between. The CDR3 loop reads CASSLSPGTGNEKLFF. The CDR3 DNA is TGTGCCAGCAGCTTAAGCCCAGGGACGGGTAATGAAAAACTGTTTTTT. The variable domain in full, completed from reference TRBV7-8 and TRBJ1-4, reads GAGVSQSPRYKVAKRGQDVALRCDPISGHVSLFWYQQALGQGPEFLTYFQNEAQLDKSGLPSDRFFAERPEGSVSTLKIQRTQQEDSAVYLCASSLSPGTGNEKLFFGSGTQLSVL.

This chain joins TRBV11-2 and TRBJ1-5; 8 nucleotides match TRBD1. The trim removed 5 bases at V and 3 bases at J, leaving 3 bases unmatched. Per the germline V gene, CDR1 is SGHAT and CDR2 is FQNNGV. The CDR3 contains 14 residues. The CDR3 is CASSGQGFNQPQHF. The DNA for the CDR3 is TGTGCCAGCAGCGGACAGGGTTTCAATCAGCCCCAGCATTTT.

J is TRBJ2-5 and V is TRBV7-3; TRBD2 aligns across 7 bases. The CDR3 contains 16 residues. The germline CDR1 and CDR2 sequences are SGHTA and FQGTGA. The V gene end was trimmed by 1 base and the J gene end by 5 bases; junction bases not matched to a gene: 10. The CDR3 here is CASSLSGRRRGETQYF. The DNA of the CDR3 is TGTGCCAGCAGCTTAAGCGGGCGGAGGCGGGGGGAGACCCAGTACTTC.

This clone was recorded a few times. J is TRBJ1-5 and V is TRBV27; tentative D call: TRBD1 (6 bases). The V end was cut by 3 bases, the J end by 7 bases, with 19 bases between. Germline CDR1 and CDR2: MNHEY and SMNVEV (reference sequence). CDR3 size: 16 residues. The CDR3 region has the DNA TGTGCCAGCAGTTTTTCGGGGGGCGGAAGGGGGCAGCCCCAGCATTTT. Translated: CASSFSGGGRGQPQHF.

This clone came up once. The CDR3 protein is CASSEKGQVGKLFF. CDR3 nucleotides: TGTGCCAGCAGTGAAAAGGGACAGGTTGGGAAACTGTTTTTT. The V call is TRBV6-1, the J call TRBJ1-4; 8 nucleotides line up with TRBD1. This CDR3 is built from 14 residues. V was pared by 2 bases and J by 11 bases, with 7 bases of the junction left unmatched. Germline V gene sequence: CDR1 MNHNS, CDR2 SASEGT.

CDR3 amino acids: CASSLEGSLSGNTIYF. CDR3 DNA: TGTGCCAGCAGCTTAGAGGGGTCTCTCTCGGGAAACACCATATATTTT. The chain links TRBV7-2 to TRBJ1-3; the D gene is possibly TRBD1 (5 bases). The germline gives CDR1 SGHTA, CDR2 FQGNSA. V lost 1 base, J lost 4 bases, and 14 bases lay in between. This CDR3 is built from 16 residues.

The V and J genes are TRBV7-9 and TRBJ1-2; D gene ambiguous. Germline V gene lookup returns CDR1 SEHNR and CDR2 FQNEAQ (reference sequence). The CDR3 consists of 15 residues. The V and J ends lost 3 bases and 6 bases respectively, with 17 bases between them. In nucleotides, the CDR3 is TGTGCCAGCAGCTTTTCCTCGGGGTGGGTCGATGGCTACACCTTC. Translated: CASSFSSGWVDGYTF.

This clone was found many times. The chain is built from TRBV14 and TRBJ2-1, with 12 bases fitting TRBD2. The CDR3 runs 15 residues. Germline loops: CDR1 SGHDN, CDR2 FVKESK. The ends lost 4 bases at V and 7 bases at J; junction bases unmatched: 5. CDR3 bases: TGTGCCAGCAGCCCGGGACTAGCGGGCTTTAATGAGCAGTTCTTC. Amino acids: CASSPGLAGFNEQFF.

The chain carries TRBV5-1 and TRBJ2-3; D not resolved. Germline values: CDR1 SGHRS, CDR2 YFSETQ. The CDR3 sequence is 15 residues long. V was shortened by 5 bases and J by 6 bases, with 19 bases between the two germline ends. The CDR3 nucleotides are TGCGCCAGCAGTCCCGGGTGGCTAGATAGTGATACGCAGTATTTT. Translating it yields CASSPGWLDSDTQYF.

This chain joins TRBV19 and TRBJ2-7; D perhaps matches TRBD2 (6 bases). Germline V gene data show CDR1 as LNHDA and CDR2 as SQIVND (reference sequence). The CDR3 consists of 12 residues. V was shortened by 5 bases and J by 5 bases, with 10 bases between the two germline ends. This CDR3 reads CASSGGRHEQYF. The CDR3 nucleotides read TGTGCCAGTAGTGGGGGGAGGCACGAGCAGTACTTC.

This clone was detected once. J is TRBJ2-3 and V is TRBV7-9, with D uncertain. The CDR3 loop spans 15 amino acids. Per the germline V gene, CDR1 is SEHNR and CDR2 is FQNEAQ (reference sequence). The V gene lost 5 bases and the J gene lost 3 bases, with 15 bases spanning the gap. This CDR3 reads CASSPGRGGTDTQYF. The CDR3, as DNA: TGTGCCAGCAGCCCCGGACGAGGTGGGACAGATACGCAGTATTTT. The full variable domain, completed using reference TRBV7-9 and TRBJ2-3, is DTGVSQNPRHKITKRGQNVTFRCDPISEHNRLYWYRQTLGQGPEFLTYFQNEAQLEKSRLLSDRFSAERPKGSFSTLEIQRTEQGDSAMYLCASSPGRGGTDTQYFGPGTRLTVL.

The rearrangement uses TRBV11-3 and TRBJ2-3; 12 bases agree with TRBD2. Germline CDR1 and CDR2: SGHNT and YENEEA. The CDR3 has 16 residues. V dropped 5 bases and J dropped 4; count of bases not matched to a gene: 7. CDR3 amino acids: CASSLLAGGRADTQYF. As DNA, the CDR3 is TGTGCCAGCAGCCTACTAGCGGGGGGCCGGGCAGATACGCAGTATTTT. The full variable domain, in which reference TRBV11-3 and TRBJ2-3 provide the parts outside the CDR3, is EAGVVQSPRYKIIEKKQPVAFWCNPISGHNTLYWYLQNLGQGPELLIRYENEEAVDDSQLPKDRFSAERLKGVDSTLKIQPAELGDSAVYLCASSLLAGGRADTQYFGPGTRLTVL.

This clone was recorded only once. The J gene is TRBJ1-1, the V gene TRBV30; D not resolved. This CDR3 has 14 amino acids. The V and J ends lost 4 bases and 4 bases respectively, with 16 bases between them. CDR1 and CDR2 from the germline V gene are GTSNPN and SVGIG (reference sequence). The CDR3 DNA sequence: TGTGCCTGGACCGTGGGCACCCGGACCACTGAAGCTTTCTTT. It encodes CAWTVGTRTTEAFF.

This clone was seen more than once but under ten times. The rearrangement joins TRBV28 to TRBJ1-2, with D perhaps matching TRBD1 (5 bases). Germline V gene sequence: CDR1 MDHEN, CDR2 SYDVKM. The CDR3 length is 15 residues. The germline V and J ends were trimmed by 6 bases and 2 bases, with 16 bases remaining between them. The CDR3 nucleotides read TGTGCCAGCAGGGGGGGACTCGGCCCCAACTATGGCTACACCTTC. This codes for CASRGGLGPNYGYTF.

The chain carries TRBV5-6 and TRBJ2-2; D remains unclear. The CDR3 has 15 residues. Germline V gene lookup returns CDR1 SGHDT and CDR2 YYEEEE. Trimming cost V 0 bases and J 0 bases, with 6 bases left between them. The CDR3 region is CASSLGTANTGELFF. The CDR3 coding sequence is TGTGCCAGCAGCTTGGGGACGGCGAACACCGGGGAGCTGTTTTTT. Full variable domain (remainder filled in from reference TRBV5-6 and TRBJ2-2): DAGVTQSPTHLIKTRGQQVTLRCSPKSGHDTVSWYQQALGQGPQFIFQYYEEEERQRGNFPDRFSGHQFPNYSSELNVNALLLGDSALYLCASSLGTANTGELFFGEGSRLTVL.

The V and J genes are TRBV7-3 and TRBJ2-1; possibly TRBD2 for D (6 bases). V was shortened by 2 bases and J by 1 base, with 18 bases between the two germline ends. The germline V gene encodes CDR1 SGHTA and CDR2 FQGTGA. This CDR3 region has 18 residues. In nucleotides, the CDR3 is TGTGCCAGCAGCTTAGGTAGCGGCCCCCTGAAGTCCTACAATGAGCAGTTCTTC. It is translated as CASSLGSGPLKSYNEQFF.

This chain uses TRBV7-2 with TRBJ2-7, with 14 bases lining up with TRBD2. Germline CDR1 SGHTA, CDR2 FQGNSA. The CDR3 is 16 amino acids. V dropped 5 bases and J dropped 3; count of bases not matched to a gene: 6. CDR3 sequence: CASSKGGLAGVYEQYF. For the CDR3, the DNA is TGTGCCAGCAGCAAAGGGGGACTAGCGGGAGTCTACGAGCAGTACTTC.

This chain uses TRBV5-5 with TRBJ1-5; D gene uncertain. Germline CDR1 reads SGHKS; CDR2 reads YYEKEE (reference sequence). The V end lost 1 base, the J end lost 0 bases, and 11 bases lay between the germline ends. The CDR3 spans 16 residues. The CDR3 here is CASSLNPPLSNQPQHF. The CDR3 DNA sequence: TGTGCCAGCAGCTTGAATCCCCCCCTTAGCAATCAGCCCCAGCATTTT.

The chain couples TRBV14 to TRBJ2-3, with D unclear. Germline V gene sequence: CDR1 SGHDN, CDR2 FVKESK. The CDR3 has 12 residues. Trimming shortened V by 1 base and J by 7 bases, and 6 bases separated the two germline ends. CDR3 coding DNA: TGTGCCAGCAGCCAAGTTCTGTATACGCAGTATTTT. Protein product: CASSQVLYTQYF.

With respect to this clone: The sample contains more than one DNA sequence encoding this CDR3. The rearrangement joins TRBV5-1 to TRBJ2-1; the D gene could be TRBD1 or TRBD2 (5 bases each). V was cut by 0 bases and J by 0 bases, with 10 bases left in between. The CDR3 length is 16 residues. The germline gives CDR1 SGHRS, CDR2 YFSETQ. CDR3: CASSLVGGRSYNEQFF. CDR3 DNA sequence: TGCGCCAGCAGCTTGGTTGGGGGTCGCTCCTACAATGAGCAGTTCTTC.